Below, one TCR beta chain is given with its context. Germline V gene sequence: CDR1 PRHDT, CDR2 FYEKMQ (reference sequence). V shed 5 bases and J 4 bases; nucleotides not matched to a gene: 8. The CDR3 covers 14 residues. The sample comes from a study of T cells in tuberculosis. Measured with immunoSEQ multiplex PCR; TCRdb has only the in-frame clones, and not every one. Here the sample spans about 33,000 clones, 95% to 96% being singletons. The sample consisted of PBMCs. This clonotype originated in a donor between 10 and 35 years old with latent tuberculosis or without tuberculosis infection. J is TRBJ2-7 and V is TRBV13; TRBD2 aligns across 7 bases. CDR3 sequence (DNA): TGTGCCAGCAGCCCCCCGGGACTACCTTACGAGCAGTACTTC. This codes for CASSPPGLPYEQYF.